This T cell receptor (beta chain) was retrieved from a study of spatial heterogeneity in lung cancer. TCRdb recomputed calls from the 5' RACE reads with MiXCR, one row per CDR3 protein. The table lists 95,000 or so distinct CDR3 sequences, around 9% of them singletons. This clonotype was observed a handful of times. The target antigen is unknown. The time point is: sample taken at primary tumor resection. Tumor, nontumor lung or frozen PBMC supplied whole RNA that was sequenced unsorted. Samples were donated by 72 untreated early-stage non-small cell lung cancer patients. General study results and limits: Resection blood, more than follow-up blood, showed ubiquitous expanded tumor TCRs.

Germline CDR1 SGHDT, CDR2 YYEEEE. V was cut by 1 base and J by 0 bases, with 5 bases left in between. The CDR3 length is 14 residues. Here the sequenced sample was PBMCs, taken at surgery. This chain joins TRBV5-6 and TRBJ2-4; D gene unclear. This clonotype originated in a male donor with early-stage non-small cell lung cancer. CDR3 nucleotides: TGTGCCAGCAGCTTGTGGGGAGCCAAAAACATTCAGTACTTC. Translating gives CASSLWGAKNIQYF.